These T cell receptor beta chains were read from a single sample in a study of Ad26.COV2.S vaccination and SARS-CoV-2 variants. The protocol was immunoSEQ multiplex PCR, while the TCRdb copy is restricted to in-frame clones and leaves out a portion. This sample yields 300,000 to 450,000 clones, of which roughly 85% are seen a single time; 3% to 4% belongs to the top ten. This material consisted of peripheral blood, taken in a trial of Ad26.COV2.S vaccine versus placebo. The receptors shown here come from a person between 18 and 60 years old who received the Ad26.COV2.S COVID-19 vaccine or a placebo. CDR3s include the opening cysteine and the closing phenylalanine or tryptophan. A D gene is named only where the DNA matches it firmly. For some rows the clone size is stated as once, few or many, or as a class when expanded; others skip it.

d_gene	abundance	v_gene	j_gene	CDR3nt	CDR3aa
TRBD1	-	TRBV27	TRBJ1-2	TGTGCCAGCAGTAAATCCGGGACAGGGGATGGCTACACCTTC	CASSKSGTGDGYTF
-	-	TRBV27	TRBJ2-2	TGTGCCAGCAGTTTATCGACTAGGAACACCGGGGAGCTGTTTTTT	CASSLSTRNTGELFF
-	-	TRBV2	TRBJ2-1	TGTGCCAGCAGTGGGGTGTTAGGGGGAGATATCAACTATGAGCAGTTCTTC	CASSGVLGGDINYEQFF
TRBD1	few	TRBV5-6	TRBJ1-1	TGTGCCAGCAGCCCAGGGACAGGGAGCCTTTATTTGAACACTGAAGCTTTCTTT	CASSPGTGSLYLNTEAFF
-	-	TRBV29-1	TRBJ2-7	TGCAGCGTTGCCCCCGACAGGAGCTACGAGCAGTACTTC	CSVAPDRSYEQYF
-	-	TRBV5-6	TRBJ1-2	TGTGCCAGCAGGCATGGACGGGGGCGAGGTGACTATGGCTACACCTTC	CASRHGRGRGDYGYTF
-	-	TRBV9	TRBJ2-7	TGTGCCAGCAGCCACACAGGTAGCCAAGTCGAGCAGTACTTC	CASSHTGSQVEQYF
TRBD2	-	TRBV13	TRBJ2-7	TGTGCCAGCAGCTTAGGATTCGGCGGGGGGGCAATAGACGAGCAGTACTTC	CASSLGFGGGAIDEQYF
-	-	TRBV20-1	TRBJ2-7	TGCAGTGCTGCCCTTGAATACGAGCAGTACTTC	CSAALEYEQYF
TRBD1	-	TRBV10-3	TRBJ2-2	TGTGCCATCAGTGAAGGACAGGGGGTAAATACCGGGGAGCTGTTTTTT	CAISEGQGVNTGELFF
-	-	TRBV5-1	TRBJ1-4	TGCGCCAGCAGCTCCTCAGGCGCAACTAATGAAAAACTGTTTTTT	CASSSSGATNEKLFF
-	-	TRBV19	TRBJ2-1	TGTGCCACCCAAGATCCCAGCTCCTACAATGAGCAGTTCTTC	CATQDPSSYNEQFF
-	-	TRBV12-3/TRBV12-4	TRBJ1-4	TGTGCCAGTTGCGTCGTCAATGAAAAACTGTTTTTT	CASCVVNEKLFF
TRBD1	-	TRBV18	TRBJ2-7	TGTGCCAGCTCACCTCGGACAGGCCCTTTGTCCCACGAGCAGTACTTC	CASSPRTGPLSHEQYF
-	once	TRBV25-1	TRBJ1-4	TGTGCCAGCAGTGCAGGACTCGCAACTAATGAAAAACTGTTTTTT	CASSAGLATNEKLFF
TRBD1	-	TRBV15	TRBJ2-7	TGTGCCACCAGCAGGGAGCAGGGGGCGGGTGCCTACGAGCAGTACTTC	CATSREQGAGAYEQYF
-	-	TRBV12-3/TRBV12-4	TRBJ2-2	TGTGCCAGCACCCGAACCGGGGAGCTGTTTTTT	CASTRTGELFF
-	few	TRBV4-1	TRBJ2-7	TGCGCCAGCAGCCAAGAGGGGACCCCTGGCTACGAGCAGTACTTC	CASSQEGTPGYEQYF
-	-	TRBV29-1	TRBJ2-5	TGCAGCGGTTGGTGGGCCCGCCAAGAGACCCAGTACTTC	CSGWWARQETQYF
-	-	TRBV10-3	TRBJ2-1	TGTGCCATCAGTGAGAAGGACAATGAGCAGTTCTTC	CAISEKDNEQFF
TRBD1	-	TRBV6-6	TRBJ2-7	TGTGCCAGCAGTTACTCGACAGGGGTTAACCACGAGCAGTACTTC	CASSYSTGVNHEQYF
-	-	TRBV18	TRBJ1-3	TGTGCCAGCTCACGAGCCACGAGTGGGGGTTCTGGAAACACCATATATTTT	CASSRATSGGSGNTIYF
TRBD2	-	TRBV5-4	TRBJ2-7	TGTGCCAGCAGCTTGGGGACTAGCGGAGGGATCTCCTACGAGCAGTACTTC	CASSLGTSGGISYEQYF
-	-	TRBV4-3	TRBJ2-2	TGCGCCAGCAGCCAATGGGAGGCAGGCGTTTCGAACACCGGGGAGCTGTTTTTT	CASSQWEAGVSNTGELFF
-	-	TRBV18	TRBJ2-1	TGTGCCAGCTCACCCAACAGGGCTTACAATGAGCAGTTCTTC	CASSPNRAYNEQFF
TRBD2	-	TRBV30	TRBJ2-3	TGTGCCTGGAGTGGCCTACTAGCGGGGGGGCGAGATACGCAGTATTTT	CAWSGLLAGGRDTQYF
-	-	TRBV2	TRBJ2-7	TGTGCCAGCAGCGTCAGGGTGGCCTACGAGCAGTACTTC	CASSVRVAYEQYF
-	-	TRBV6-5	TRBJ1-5	TGTGCCAGCCAACTCGGGGGTGGCAATCAGCCCCAGCATTTT	CASQLGGGNQPQHF
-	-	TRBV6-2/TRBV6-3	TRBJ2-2	TGTGCCAGCAGTAGGGGCACCGGGGAGCTGTTTTTT	CASSRGTGELFF
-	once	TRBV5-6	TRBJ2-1	TGTGCCAGCAGCTTGTCCGGGATGGAGCAGTTCTTC	CASSLSGMEQFF
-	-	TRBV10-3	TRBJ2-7	TGTGCCCCGTCCTTCTCGGGGGGACACCTCTCCGAGCAGTACTTC	CAPSFSGGHLSEQYF